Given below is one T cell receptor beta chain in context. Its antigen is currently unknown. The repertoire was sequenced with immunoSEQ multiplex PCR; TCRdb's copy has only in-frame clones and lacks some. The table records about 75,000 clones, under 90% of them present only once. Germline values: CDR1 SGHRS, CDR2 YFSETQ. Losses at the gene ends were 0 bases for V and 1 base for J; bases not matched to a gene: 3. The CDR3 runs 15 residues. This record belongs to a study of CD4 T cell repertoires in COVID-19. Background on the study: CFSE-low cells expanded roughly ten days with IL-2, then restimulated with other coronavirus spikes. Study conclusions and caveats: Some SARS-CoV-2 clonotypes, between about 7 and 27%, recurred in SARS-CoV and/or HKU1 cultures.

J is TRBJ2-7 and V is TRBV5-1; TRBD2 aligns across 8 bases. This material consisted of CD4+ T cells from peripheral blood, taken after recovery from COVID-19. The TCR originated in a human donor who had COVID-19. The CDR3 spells CASSLATGGSYEQYF. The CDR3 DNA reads TGCGCCAGCAGCTTGGCTACGGGGGGGTCCTACGAGCAGTACTTC.